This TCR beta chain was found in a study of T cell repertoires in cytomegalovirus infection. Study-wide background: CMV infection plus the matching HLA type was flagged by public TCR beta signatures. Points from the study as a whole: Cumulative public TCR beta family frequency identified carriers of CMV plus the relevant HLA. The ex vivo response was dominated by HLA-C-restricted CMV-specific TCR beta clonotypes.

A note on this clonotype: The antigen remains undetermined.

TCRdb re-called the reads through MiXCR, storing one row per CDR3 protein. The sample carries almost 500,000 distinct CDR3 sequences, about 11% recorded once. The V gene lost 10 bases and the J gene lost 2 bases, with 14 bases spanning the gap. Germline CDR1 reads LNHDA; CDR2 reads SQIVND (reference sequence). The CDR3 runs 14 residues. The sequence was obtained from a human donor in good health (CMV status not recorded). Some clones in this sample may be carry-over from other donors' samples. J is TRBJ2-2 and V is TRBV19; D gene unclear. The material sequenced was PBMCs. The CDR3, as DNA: TGTGCCACCAGAAGGATAGGTAACACCGGGGAGCTGTTTTTT. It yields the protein CATRRIGNTGELFF. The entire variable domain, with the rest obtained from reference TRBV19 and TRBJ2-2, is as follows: DGGITQSPKYLFRKEGQNVTLSCEQNLNHDAMYWYRQDPGQGLRLIYYSQIVNDFQKGDIAEGYSVSREKKESFPLTVTSAQKNPTAFYLCATRRIGNTGELFFGEGSRLTVL.